What follows is one T cell receptor beta chain and its context. What it recognizes is unknown. The data are from a study of PD-L1 blockade in urothelial cancer. Study-wide context: In 2014 therapy began: atezolizumab 1,200 mg intravenously every 3 weeks. A median approximately 140,000 T cells were found in blood samples. General study results and limits: Where pretreatment blood TCR clonality fell below the median, better survival was predicted.

The CDR3 contains 14 residues. Per germline, CDR1 SGHRS and CDR2 YFSETQ. The V segment lost 4 bases and the J segment 2 bases; nucleotides outside the gene matches: 4. Sequenced by immunoSEQ multiplex PCR; TCRdb stores in-frame clones only, minus some. This sample yields around 42,000 clones, of which approximately 77% are seen a single time; roughly 2.8% belongs to the top ten. The chain joins TRBV5-1 to TRBJ2-5, with TRBD2 matching over 8 bases. This clonotype was obtained from a man in his 70s with urothelial cancer. The input for sequencing was PBMCs, taken around atezolizumab (anti-PD-L1) treatment. The CDR3 DNA reads TGCGCCAGCAGCCAACTAGCGGAACAAGAGACCCAGTACTTC. Its protein is CASSQLAEQETQYF. The full variable domain, with the rest looked up from reference TRBV5-1 and TRBJ2-5, is KAGVTQTPRYLIKTRGQQVTLSCSPISGHRSVSWYQQTPGQGLQFLFEYFSETQRNKGNFPGRFSGRQFSNSRSEMNVSTLELGDSALYLCASSQLAEQETQYFGPGTRLLVL.